The 11 T cell receptor beta chains reported below all come from one sample, sequenced in a study of shared clonotypes between healthy human individuals. Assay used: immunoSEQ multiplex PCR; TCRdb lists only in-frame clones, some missing. The data hold over a million clones, with nearly 99% observed a single time. The sample comprised naive CD4+ T cells sorted from blood. As for subset: CD45RA+ positively selected. Receptor source: a man aged 25 to 40 in good health.

This chain joins TRBV6-4 and TRBJ2-5; D is unresolved. Germline V gene lookup returns CDR1 MRHNA and CDR2 SNTAGT. V gave up 5 bases and J gave up 2 bases, with 3 bases separating them. This CDR3 has 11 amino acids. CDR3 coding DNA: TGTGCCAGCAGTTTACAAGAGACCCAGTACTTC. Encoded protein: CASSLQETQYF.

The chain links TRBV7-7 to TRBJ2-1, with D possibly TRBD1 on 6 matching bases. The CDR3 has 13 amino acids. CDR1 is SSHAT, CDR2 FNYEAQ, per germline (reference sequence). With 3 bases removed from V and 4 bases from J, the gap between germline ends came to 7 bases. The CDR3 loop reads CASSLTGYNEQFF. In DNA, the CDR3 is TGTGCCAGCAGCTTGACAGGTTACAATGAGCAGTTCTTC.

The chain combines TRBV27 with TRBJ2-3; maybe TRBD1 (6 bases). The V gene's germline CDR1 is MNHEY and CDR2 SMNVEV (reference sequence). V was clipped by 1 base and J by 4 bases, with 12 bases between them. The CDR3 consists of 15 residues. The DNA of the CDR3 is TGTGCCAGCAGTTTATGGTTAGGGGGTCCAGATACGCAGTATTTT. This sequence encodes CASSLWLGGPDTQYF.

V is TRBV28 and J is TRBJ1-1, with a possible D match to TRBD1 (6 bases). Trimming removed 3 bases from V and 3 bases from J, with 14 bases in between. The CDR3 contains 15 residues. CDR1 MDHEN and CDR2 SYDVKM come from the germline V gene. As DNA, the CDR3 is TGTGCCAGCAGTTTCCCAGGGGCTGGATACACTGAAGCTTTCTTT. Its protein product is CASSFPGAGYTEAFF. The full variable domain, its missing parts supplied by reference TRBV28 and TRBJ1-1, is DVKVTQSSRYLVKRTGEKVFLECVQDMDHENMFWYRQDPGLGLRLIYFSYDVKMKEKGDIPEGYSVSREKKERFSLILESASTNQTSMYLCASSFPGAGYTEAFFGQGTRLTVV.

This rearrangement joins TRBV6-6 to TRBJ2-7, with D unclear. With 9 bases removed from V and 3 bases from J, the gap between germline ends came to 12 bases. Germline CDR1 MNHNY, CDR2 SVGAGI (reference sequence). CDR3 length: 12 residues. The CDR3 spells CASQNSLYEQYF. CDR3 bases: TGTGCCAGTCAGAATTCGCTCTACGAGCAGTACTTC.

The rearrangement links TRBV10-3 to TRBJ1-1; no definite D call. CDR1 is ENHRY and CDR2 is SYGVKD in the germline V gene. The V end lost 4 bases, the J end lost 1 base, and 7 bases lay between the germline ends. The CDR3 consists of 13 residues. The CDR3 loop reads CAISGEENTEAFF. CDR3 DNA sequence: TGTGCCATCAGTGGGGAAGAGAACACTGAAGCTTTCTTT.

This chain connects TRBV5-5 to TRBJ2-7; 12 nucleotides match TRBD2. The CDR3 loop spans 15 amino acids. Per germline, CDR1 SGHKS and CDR2 YYEKEE (reference sequence). Unmatched junction bases numbered 9, after V lost 4 bases and J lost 7 bases. In DNA, the CDR3 is TGTGCCAGCAGCCGTCCGACTAGCGGGAGACTGGAGCAGTACTTC. This translates into CASSRPTSGRLEQYF.

The chain is built from TRBV5-6 and TRBJ2-3; TRBD2 matches 11 bases. This CDR3 region has 18 residues. Germline loops: CDR1 SGHDT, CDR2 YYEEEE. V dropped 0 bases and J dropped 0; count of bases not matched to a gene: 6. Written as DNA, the CDR3 is TGTGCCAGCAGCTTGGTAACTAGCGGGAGCGTTAGCACAGATACGCAGTATTTT. This translates into CASSLVTSGSVSTDTQYF. The full variable domain, rest sourced from reference TRBV5-6 and TRBJ2-3, is DAGVTQSPTHLIKTRGQQVTLRCSPKSGHDTVSWYQQALGQGPQFIFQYYEEEERQRGNFPDRFSGHQFPNYSSELNVNALLLGDSALYLCASSLVTSGSVSTDTQYFGPGTRLTVL.

Of note for this clone: At one end the junction does not follow the germline gene, possibly because of a read error. The rearrangement uses TRBV7-6 and TRBJ2-1; 7 bases fit TRBD2. The CDR3 is made up of 14 amino acids. Per germline, CDR1 SGHVS and CDR2 FNYEAQ. CDR3 DNA: TGTGCCAGCAGCCTAGCAACCGGGAGGAATGAGCAGTTCTTC. The encoded protein is CASSLATGRNEQFF. The whole variable domain, remainder taken from reference TRBV7-6 and TRBJ2-1, is GAGVSQSPRYKVTKRGQDVALRCDPISGHVSLYWYRQALGQGPEFLTYFNYEAQQDKSGLPNDRFSAERPEGSISTLTIQRTEQRDSAMYRCASSLATGRNEQFFGPGTRLTVL.

The chain combines TRBV7-3 with TRBJ2-1, with D possibly being TRBD2 (5 bases). The V gene lost 6 bases and the J gene lost 9 bases, with 18 bases spanning the gap. This CDR3 spans 14 amino acids. Germline values: CDR1 SGHTA, CDR2 FQGTGA. CDR3 in amino acids: CASSRGNPQVEQFF. CDR3 sequence (DNA): TGTGCCAGCAGTCGAGGGAACCCTCAAGTTGAGCAGTTCTTC. The full variable domain, rest sourced from reference TRBV7-3 and TRBJ2-1, is GAGVSQTPSNKVTEKGKYVELRCDPISGHTALYWYRQSLGQGPEFLIYFQGTGAADDSGLPNDRFFAVRPEGSVSTLKIQRTERGDSAVYLCASSRGNPQVEQFFGPGTRLTVL.

The V call is TRBV4-1, the J call TRBJ2-7; D uncertain. The V gene's germline CDR1 is MGHRA and CDR2 YSYEKL. Trimming left V 2 bases short and J 5 bases short, with 4 bases between. The CDR3 length is 11 residues. CDR3 nucleotide sequence: TGCGCCAGCAGCCAATCTGACGAGCAGTACTTC. This sequence encodes CASSQSDEQYF.